Detailed here is one T cell receptor (beta chain). Its antigen is still unknown. The CDR3 spans 14 residues. The ends were cut back, 4 bases at V and 13 bases at J, with 20 bases in the middle. The germline V gene has CDR1 LGHNA and CDR2 YSLEER. The data derive from a study of OX40 agonist ivuxolimab in advanced cancers. Study in general: Patients assigned to dose escalation were diagnosed with hepatocellular carcinoma, melanoma, renal cell or head and neck cancer. Overall study findings and caveats: The study found that CD8+ T cells averaged more expanded clones than CD4+. What antigens the expanded peripheral T cells recognized was never established. CD4+ and CD8+ blood T cells expanded clonally by week 6 at 0.1 to 3.0 mg/kg.

Sequenced by immunoSEQ multiplex PCR; TCRdb stores in-frame clones only, minus some. This sample yields 65,000 to 85,000 clones, of which roughly 85% are seen a single time; under 3% belongs to the top ten. The rearrangement links TRBV4-3 to TRBJ2-1; D gene unclear. The sample was CD4+ or CD8+ T cells sorted from blood, taken in a trial of the OX40 agonist ivuxolimab. The source is an adult with an advanced solid tumor such as melanoma, head and neck, liver or kidney cancer. CDR3 DNA: TGCGCCAGCAGCCCCTACCCCCCCCAAGTACCCCAGTTCTTC. As protein: CASSPYPPQVPQFF.